This T cell receptor (beta chain) is drawn from a study of cytomegalovirus exposure and HLA in healthy donors. Study-wide findings and caveats: Most TCRs appeared rarely, but some public TCRs recurred in many donors. It was in a later analysis that TCR association rates were seen to vary by HLA locus, highest for DRB1 and lowest for HLA-C. The study designated roughly 150 TCR beta chains cytomegalovirus-associated.

As to this clone: Its antigen is still unknown.

Researchers ran the PCR with 60 Vbeta and 13 Jbeta primers. TCRdb's copy holds only in-frame clones and misses some; the assay was immunoSEQ multiplex PCR. The listing contains 150,000 or so clones. Sequencing input: PBMCs. The clonotype was recovered from a woman aged 50 to 60 in good health and CMV-seronegative.

CDR3 DNA sequence: TGTGCCAGCTCACCGACGCAGGGAACCGGGGAGCTGTTTTTT. It is translated as CASSPTQGTGELFF. The rearrangement links TRBV18 to TRBJ2-2; maybe TRBD1 (5 bases). Germline CDR1 reads KGHSH; CDR2 reads LQKENI. This CDR3 is built from 14 residues. Trimming pared 3 bases from V and 5 bases from J, leaving 10 bases between.